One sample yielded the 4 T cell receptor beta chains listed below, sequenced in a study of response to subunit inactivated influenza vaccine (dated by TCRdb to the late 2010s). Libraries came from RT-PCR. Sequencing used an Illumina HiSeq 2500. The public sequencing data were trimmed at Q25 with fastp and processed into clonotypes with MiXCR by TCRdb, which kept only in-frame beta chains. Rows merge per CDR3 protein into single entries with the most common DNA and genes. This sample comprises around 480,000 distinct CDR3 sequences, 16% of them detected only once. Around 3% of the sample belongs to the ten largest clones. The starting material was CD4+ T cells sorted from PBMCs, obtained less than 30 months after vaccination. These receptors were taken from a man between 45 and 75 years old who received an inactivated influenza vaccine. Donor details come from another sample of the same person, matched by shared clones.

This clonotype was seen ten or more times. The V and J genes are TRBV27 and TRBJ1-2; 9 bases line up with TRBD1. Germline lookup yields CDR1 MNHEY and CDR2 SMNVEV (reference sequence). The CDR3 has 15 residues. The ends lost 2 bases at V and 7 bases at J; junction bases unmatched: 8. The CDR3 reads CASSLGQGRQGGYTF. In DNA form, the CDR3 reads TGTGCCAGCAGTTTAGGACAGGGGAGGCAAGGTGGCTACACCTTC.

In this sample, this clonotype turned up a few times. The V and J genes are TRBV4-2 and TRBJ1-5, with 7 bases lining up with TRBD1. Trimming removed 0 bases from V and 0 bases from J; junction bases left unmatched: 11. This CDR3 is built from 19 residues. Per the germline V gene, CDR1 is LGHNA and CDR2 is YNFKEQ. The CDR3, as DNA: TGTGCCAGCAGCCAAGATCGGACAGGCTACTTTAATAGCAATCAGCCCCAGCATTTT. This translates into CASSQDRTGYFNSNQPQHF.

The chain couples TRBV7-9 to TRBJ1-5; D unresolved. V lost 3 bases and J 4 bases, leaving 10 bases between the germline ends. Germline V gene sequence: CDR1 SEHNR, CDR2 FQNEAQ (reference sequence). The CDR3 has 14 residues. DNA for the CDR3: TGTGCCAGCAGCTTTTTGGGAGCTAATCAGCCCCAGCATTTT. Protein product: CASSFLGANQPQHF.

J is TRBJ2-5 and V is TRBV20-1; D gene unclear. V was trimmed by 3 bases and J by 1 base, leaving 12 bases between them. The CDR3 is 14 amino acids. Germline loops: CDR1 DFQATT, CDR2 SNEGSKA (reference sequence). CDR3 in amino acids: CSASTSSIQETQYF. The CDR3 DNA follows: TGCAGTGCTAGTACCTCGTCGATCCAAGAGACCCAGTACTTC.